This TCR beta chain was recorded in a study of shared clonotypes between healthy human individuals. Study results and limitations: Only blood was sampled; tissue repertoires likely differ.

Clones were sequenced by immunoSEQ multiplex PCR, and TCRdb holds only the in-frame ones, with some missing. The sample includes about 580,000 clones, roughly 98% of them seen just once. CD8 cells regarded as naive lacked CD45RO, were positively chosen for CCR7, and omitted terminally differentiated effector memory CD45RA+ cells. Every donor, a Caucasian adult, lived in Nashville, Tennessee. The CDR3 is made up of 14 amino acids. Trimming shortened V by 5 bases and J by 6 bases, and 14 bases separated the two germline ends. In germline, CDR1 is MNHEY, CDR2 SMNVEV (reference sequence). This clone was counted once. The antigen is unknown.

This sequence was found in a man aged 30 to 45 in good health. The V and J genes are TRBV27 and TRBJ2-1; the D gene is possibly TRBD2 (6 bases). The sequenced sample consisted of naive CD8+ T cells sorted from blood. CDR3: CASSLLAPSNEQFF. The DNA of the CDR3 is TGTGCCAGCAGTCTACTAGCCCCTAGCAATGAGCAGTTCTTC.